This entry is about one T cell receptor beta chain. Its antigen is undetermined. Germline CDR1 and CDR2: MNHEY and SVGAGI. The V and J ends lost 4 bases and 6 bases respectively, with 11 bases between them. The CDR3 totals 13 residues. This sample stems from a study of shared clonotypes between healthy human individuals. Study results and caveats: Naive subsets generally exceeded memory subsets in estimated richness.

Here immunoSEQ multiplex PCR was the method, and the copy in TCRdb shows in-frame clones only, minus some. The sample holds 300,000 to 400,000 clones; around 87% are singletons and the top ten take around 16%. CD8 memory was a combination of CD45RO+ cells and CCR7-negative CD45RA+ TemRA cells. The TCR originated in a man between 18 and 35 years old in good health. Sequencing used memory CD8+ T cells sorted from blood. Sample subset: CD45RO+ cells pooled with CCR7-negative TemRA cells. This rearrangement joins TRBV6-5 to TRBJ2-3; D is uncertain. The CDR3 loop reads CASSLKWADTQYF. The CDR3 nucleotides read TGTGCCAGCAGTTTGAAATGGGCCGATACGCAGTATTTT.